The clone carrying this T cell receptor (beta chain) showed up many times. As yet, its antigen is unknown. This entry is derived from a study of CD8+CD57+ T cells in acquired aplastic anemia. Study details: Healthy CD8+ samples averaged around 12 million reads.

General study findings and limits: CD8+ Simpson's diversity did not differ significantly between patients and controls.

The use of genomic DNA as template underpinned the TCR beta VDJ and CDR3 profiling. Using its own MiXCR run on the reads, TCRdb lists one record per CDR3 protein. The table has about 190,000 distinct CDR3 sequences, around 50% seen once. Material for sequencing was sorted CD4+, CD8+, or CD8+CD57+ T cells (not recorded which) from PBMCs. This receptor was identified in a human donor in good health, serving as a control.

CDR3 protein: CASSSGPYGYTF. CDR3 DNA sequence: TGTGCCAGCAGTTCGGGCCCTTATGGCTACACCTTC. The J gene is TRBJ1-2, the V gene TRBV6-5; D is uncertain. Looked up from germline, CDR1 is MNHEY and CDR2 is SVGAGI. The CDR3 runs to 12 residues. Between the trimmed V and J ends, which lost 4 bases and 5 bases, there was a span of 8 bases.